The clone carrying this TCR beta chain was observed at least ten times. Its antigen is still unknown. Time point in this sample: persistent/refractory GD, antithyroid drugs over 5 years with positive TRAb. PBMC RNA served as the TCR library source. Per American Thyroid Association guidelines, Graves' disease was diagnosed. The data stem from a study of regulatory T cells in long-lasting Graves disease. Through Arm-PCR of CDR3 regions and iRepertoire HTBI primers, TCR beta libraries were built. Via MiXCR, TCRdb re-called the multiplex PCR reads, giving one row per CDR3 protein. The sample has around 340,000 distinct CDR3 sequences, roughly a fifth seen once. Study results and limitations: Shared public clonotypes totalled about 2,600 in persistent patients, compared with roughly 970 in new patients. Few sampled subjects may have lowered accuracy.

The sequence was obtained from a female donor with Graves disease. The specimen was peripheral blood mononuclear cells (PBMCs), collected when the disease was refractory, from a patient treated with antithyroid drugs.

The chain's CDR3 is CASSRRDSLETQYF. The CDR3 coding sequence is TGTGCCAGCAGTCGCCGGGACTCACTTGAGACCCAGTACTTC. The chain carries TRBV2 and TRBJ2-5; maybe TRBD2 (6 bases). The CDR3 length is 14 residues. CDR1 is SNHLY, CDR2 FYNNEI, per germline. The ends were cut back, 5 bases at V and 5 bases at J, with 15 bases in the middle.